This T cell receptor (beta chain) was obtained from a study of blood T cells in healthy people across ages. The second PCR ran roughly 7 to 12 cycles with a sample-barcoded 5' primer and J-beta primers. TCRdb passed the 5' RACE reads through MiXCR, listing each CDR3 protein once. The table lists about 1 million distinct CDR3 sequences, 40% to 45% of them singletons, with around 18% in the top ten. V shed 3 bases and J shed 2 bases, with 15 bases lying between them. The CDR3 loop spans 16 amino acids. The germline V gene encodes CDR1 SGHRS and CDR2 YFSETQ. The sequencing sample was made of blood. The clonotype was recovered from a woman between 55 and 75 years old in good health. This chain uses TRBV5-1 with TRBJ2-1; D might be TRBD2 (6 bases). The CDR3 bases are TGCGCCAGCAGCTGGGCCTCCGGGGGAACCTACAATGAGCAGTTCTTC. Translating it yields CASSWASGGTYNEQFF.